This T cell receptor (beta chain) was identified in a study of cytomegalovirus exposure and HLA in healthy donors. Study-wide points: In vitro checks showed that a few CMV-associated chains really do target CMV antigens.

The donors were part of the roughly 120-subject validation cohort, which stood apart from the approximately 670-subject first cohort. This CDR3 contains 14 residues. The V end was cut by 2 bases, the J end by 6 bases, with 11 bases between. Germline CDR1 is SGHNT and CDR2 is YENEEA. A word on this clone: Its antigen is still unknown.

The method was immunoSEQ multiplex PCR; TCRdb's version includes in-frame clones alone and lacks a portion of them. The sample records 180,000 or so clones, 86% being singletons. Material: PBMCs. The sequence was collected from a man aged 25-40 years in good health and CMV-seropositive. The chain joins TRBV11-3 to TRBJ2-1; D gene ambiguous. The CDR3 reads CASSLSEAANEQFF. The CDR3 DNA reads as TGTGCCAGCAGCTTAAGCGAGGCAGCCAATGAGCAGTTCTTC. The full variable domain, in which reference TRBV11-3 and TRBJ2-1 provide the parts outside the CDR3, is EAGVVQSPRYKIIEKKQPVAFWCNPISGHNTLYWYLQNLGQGPELLIRYENEEAVDDSQLPKDRFSAERLKGVDSTLKIQPAELGDSAVYLCASSLSEAANEQFFGPGTRLTVL.